This is a list of T cell receptor beta chains from one sample in a study of T cells in Graves' hyperthyroidism and ophthalmopathy. TCRdb reanalysed the multiplex PCR reads using MiXCR and keeps one entry per CDR3 protein. The sample has fewer than 500,000 distinct CDR3 sequences, roughly 13% seen once. Specimen: blood. These receptors all come from a man under 40 with Graves' hyperthyroidism that later progressed to Graves' ophthalmopathy. Both conserved end residues are part of each CDR3. A D gene is named only where the DNA matches it firmly. Size values are once, few and many counts, or a class for expanded clones, and some rows have none.

>NA|NA|TRBV10-1|TRBJ1-1
TGCGCCAGCAGTGAATTGCAGGGAGAAGGTGAAGCTTTCTTT
CASSELQGEGEAFF
>many|TRBD1|TRBV9|TRBJ1-2
TGTGCCAGCAGTGACCGGGACAGGGGCTTCTATGGCTACACCTTC
CASSDRDRGFYGYTF
>few|NA|TRBV5-5|TRBJ1-2
TGTGCCAGCAGCTATTCCTTGTCGGGACACCTTAACTATGGCTACACCTTC
CASSYSLSGHLNYGYTF
>many|TRBD1|TRBV5-1|TRBJ1-4
TGCGCCAGCAGCTCCTGGGGGACAGATAATGAAAAACTGTTTTTT
CASSSWGTDNEKLFF
>NA|NA|TRBV4-1|TRBJ1-1
TGCGCCAGCAGCCAAGAGTCAGCACAGCCTTTCTTT
CASSQESAQPFF
>many|NA|TRBV29-1|TRBJ2-7
TGCAGCGTTAATTGGGACACCTTCTACGAGCAGTACTTC
CSVNWDTFYEQYF
>many|NA|TRBV3-1|TRBJ2-7
TGTGCCAGCAGCCAAAGCCCCTCCTACGAGCAGTACTTC
CASSQSPSYEQYF
>few|TRBD2|TRBV20-1|TRBJ2-3
TGCAGTGAAGCGGGGGGAACAGATACGCAGTATTTT
CSEAGGTDTQYF
>few|NA|TRBV27|TRBJ2-7
TGTGCCAGCAGTTCCGCCTCGTCCTCCTACGAGCAGTACTTC
CASSSASSSYEQYF
>many|NA|TRBV9|TRBJ2-6
TGTGCCAGCAGCCCGCGGGGTACGGGGGCCAACGTCCTGACTTTC
CASSPRGTGANVLTF
>NA|TRBD2|TRBV5-4|TRBJ2-5
TGTGCCAGCAGCTCGGAGACTAGCGGGGTCGGGACCCAGTACTTC
CASSSETSGVGTQYF
>NA|NA|TRBV24-1|TRBJ2-7
TGTGCCACCAGCGGCCAGGGTAACGAGCAGTACTTC
CATSGQGNEQYF
>many|NA|TRBV12-5|TRBJ2-5
TGTGCTACTGAAGAGGGCGGGGAGACCCAGTACTTC
CATEEGGETQYF
>NA|TRBD2|TRBV20-1|TRBJ2-3
TGCAGTGCTAGACGGCAAAGGGGAGATGAGAGACTAGCTCCCCGGGCGCAGTATTTT
CSARRQRGDERLAPRAQYF
>NA|NA|TRBV4-1|TRBJ1-2
TGCGCCAGCAGCCTAATACAGGGACCGTTGGATGGCTACACCTTC
CASSLIQGPLDGYTF
>NA|NA|TRBV10-2|TRBJ2-3
TGCGCCAGCAGACTAGACAGCGCAGATACGCAGTATTTT
CASRLDSADTQYF
>few|NA|TRBV3-1|TRBJ2-7
TGTGCCAGCAGCCAAGGCCCCTCTCCATCCTACGAGCAGTACTTC
CASSQGPSPSYEQYF